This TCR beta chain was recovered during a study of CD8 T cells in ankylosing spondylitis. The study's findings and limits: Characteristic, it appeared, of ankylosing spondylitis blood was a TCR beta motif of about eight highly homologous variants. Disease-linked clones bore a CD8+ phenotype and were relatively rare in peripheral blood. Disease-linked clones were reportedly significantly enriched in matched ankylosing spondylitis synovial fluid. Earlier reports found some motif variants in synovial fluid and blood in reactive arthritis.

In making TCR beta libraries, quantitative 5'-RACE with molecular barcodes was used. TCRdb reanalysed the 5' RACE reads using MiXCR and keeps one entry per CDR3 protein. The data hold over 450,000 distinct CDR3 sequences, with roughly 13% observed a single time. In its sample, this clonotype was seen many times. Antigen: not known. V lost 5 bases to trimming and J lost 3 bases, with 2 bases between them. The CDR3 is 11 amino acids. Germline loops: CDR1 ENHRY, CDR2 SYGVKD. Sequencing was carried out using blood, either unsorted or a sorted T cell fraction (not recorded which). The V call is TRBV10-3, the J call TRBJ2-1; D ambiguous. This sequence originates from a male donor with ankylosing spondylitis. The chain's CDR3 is CAISSYNEQFF. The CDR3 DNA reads TGTGCCATCAGTAGCTACAATGAGCAGTTCTTC.